This is a list of T cell receptor beta chains from one sample in a study of CD4 T cells in relation to SARS-CoV-2 and coronaviruses. Using immunoSEQ multiplex PCR, the repertoire was profiled, and TCRdb retains in-frame clones only, with some absent. The sample has approximately 38,000 clones; over 75% are singletons. Sample: memory CD4+ T cells from PBMCs. The receptor source for this set is an adult with COVID-19. Each CDR3 is given with its conserved first and last residue. The order of the fields is J gene, D gene, CDR3 length, clone size, V gene, CDR3 DNA, CDR3 protein. A D gene is named only where the DNA matches it firmly. A row's size may be missing; if present it is once, few, many or a size class.

TRBJ1-2 | . | 13 | few | TRBV11-3 | TGTGCCAGCAGCTTGACAGGTTTAAGCGGCTACACCTTC | CASSLTGLSGYTF
TRBJ2-7 | TRBD1 | 14 | . | TRBV7-9 | TGTGCCAGCAGCTTAAGCAGGGGGCTGGAAGAGCAGTACTTC | CASSLSRGLEEQYF
TRBJ2-2 | TRBD2 | 18 | once | TRBV7-3 | TGTGCCAGCAGCTTACATGGAAGCTGGGGGGGTAATACCGGGGAGCTGTTTTTT | CASSLHGSWGGNTGELFF
TRBJ1-2 | . | 15 | . | TRBV7-2 | TGTGCCAGCAGCTTAGGAAGAGGGTTAAACTATGGCTACACCTTC | CASSLGRGLNYGYTF
TRBJ2-3 | . | 16 | . | TRBV20-1 | TGCAGTGCTAGTCGGGCCGGGACATCTACCACAGATACGCAGTATTTT | CSASRAGTSTTDTQYF
TRBJ2-7 | . | 14 | . | TRBV5-1 | TGCGCCAGCAGCTTGGGAATGGTTTACTACGAGCAGTACTTC | CASSLGMVYYEQYF
TRBJ2-3 | . | 12 | . | TRBV5-4 | TGTGCCAGCAGCCGGAGCACAGATACGCAGTATTTT | CASSRSTDTQYF
TRBJ1-4 | TRBD1 | 14 | . | TRBV28 | TGTGCCAGCAGACCGGGACAGCAAAATGAAAAACTGTTTTTT | CASRPGQQNEKLFF
TRBJ1-2 | . | 15 | . | TRBV6-1 | TGTGCCAGCAGTGAAGGGGGGACTTCCACCCAAGGCTACACCTTC | CASSEGGTSTQGYTF
TRBJ1-2 | . | 14 | few | TRBV7-2 | TGTGCCAGCAGCTTAAATGGGTTACGGTATGGCTACACCTTC | CASSLNGLRYGYTF
TRBJ2-1 | TRBD2 | 13 | . | TRBV28 | TGTGCCAGCAGACGGGGGGGAGACAATGAGCAGTTCTTC | CASRRGGDNEQFF
TRBJ2-7 | TRBD1 | 15 | . | TRBV18 | TGTGCCAGCTCACCACCTCGGACAGGGTCCTACGAGCAGTACTTC | CASSPPRTGSYEQYF
TRBJ2-7 | TRBD1 | 15 | . | TRBV11-3 | TGTGCCAGCAGCACCCGGGACAGGGGGAACTACGAGCAGTACTTC | CASSTRDRGNYEQYF
TRBJ1-1 | . | 15 | . | TRBV6-1 | TGTGCCAGCAGTGAAAACGTCCTATTGAACACTGAAGCTTTCTTT | CASSENVLLNTEAFF
TRBJ2-1 | TRBD1 | 15 | . | TRBV5-4 | TGTGCCAGCAGCCAGGACAGGGGGCGATACAATGAGCAGTTCTTC | CASSQDRGRYNEQFF
TRBJ2-7 | . | 13 | . | TRBV14 | TGTGCCAGCAGCCAAGGTCGAACCTACGAGCAGTACTTC | CASSQGRTYEQYF